The source of this TCR beta chain is a study of blood T cell repertoires in COVID-19. Study at large: Sample material is recorded as cDNA or gDNA derived from T cells, B-cell-depleted T cells, or PBMCs.

Everyone who took part was 18 to 89 years old, and they came from about two dozen US areas. Germline V gene data show CDR1 as SGDLS and CDR2 as YYNGEE. V trimming: 2 bases; J trimming: 2 bases; junction bases outside the gene matches: 8. CDR3 length: 16 residues. TCRdb's table, derived via immunoSEQ multiplex PCR, lists solely in-frame clones and lacks some. The sample consists of roughly 180,000 clones, 65% to 85% of them appearing once. The sequencing sample was made of PBMCs or T cells enriched from blood (not recorded which). This receptor was obtained from a woman between 55 and 75 years old who had recovered from COVID-19. V is TRBV9 and J is TRBJ2-3; 7 bases agree with TRBD1. The CDR3 sequence is CASSVGRDRNTDTQYF. CDR3 DNA: TGTGCCAGCAGCGTGGGACGGGACAGAAACACAGATACGCAGTATTTT.